This is a list of T cell receptor beta chains from one sample in a study of cytomegalovirus exposure and HLA in healthy donors. Libraries were prepared by immunoSEQ multiplex PCR; TCRdb keeps only in-frame clonotypes and omits some of them. The sample has around 150,000 clones; 76% are singletons. Sample: PBMCs. The receptors come from a female donor in good health and CMV-seropositive. The CDR3 runs from the conserved cysteine through the conserved F or W.

V	J	CDR3
TRBV25-1	TRBJ2-7	CASSTLGLQYF
TRBV11-2	TRBJ2-2	CASSLEGRGLTGELFF
TRBV15	TRBJ2-7	CATREGVISYEQYF
TRBV5-1	TRBJ1-2	CASSLGTIQGRGVYGYTF
TRBV28	TRBJ1-2	CASSFVSTYYGYTF
TRBV5-5	TRBJ1-1	CASSLQGLEAFF
TRBV10-1	TRBJ1-6	CASSEGSGVGSPLHF
TRBV11-2	TRBJ2-7	CASSLGLTFTYEQYF
TRBV2	TRBJ2-7	CASSALSGEAGYEQYF
TRBV9	TRBJ2-1	CASSVVSGGANEQFF
TRBV5-1	TRBJ2-5	CASSFHRRSDYDHQETQYF
TRBV5-1	TRBJ2-2	CASSLVHPGLASGELFF
TRBV7-9	TRBJ2-7	CSSSPGGTGAYEQYF
TRBV28	TRBJ2-7	CASSSPGVARYEQYF
TRBV30	TRBJ2-2	CAWTRGEWGEGSGELFF
TRBV15	TRBJ1-5	CATSLAGARNQPQHF
TRBV30	TRBJ1-4	CAWSAPTGSNEKLFF
TRBV27	TRBJ1-2	CASSFIFGGDTPHGYTF
TRBV19	TRBJ2-3	CASSKSTDTQYF
TRBV5-8	TRBJ2-5	CASSLRGETQYF
TRBV7-9	TRBJ2-7	CASSPGTGTYEQYF
TRBV4-1	TRBJ1-5	CASSQDRVGNQPQHF
TRBV6-1	TRBJ1-5	CASSEAYHATGQPQHF
TRBV14	TRBJ1-2	CASSQAAGDGYTF
TRBV28	TRBJ2-6	CASSPGGPPSGANVLTF
TRBV5-1	TRBJ2-2	CASSPRSGNTGELFF
TRBV19	TRBJ2-5	CASSFQGYQETQYF
TRBV15	TRBJ2-5	CATSDWTSGAKETQYF
TRBV2	TRBJ1-1	CASIRGTEAFF
TRBV30	TRBJ2-6	CAWSQGAGANVLTF
TRBV11-2	TRBJ2-3	CASSLGRVAGARRTDTQYF
TRBV6-1	TRBJ1-3	CASQQGSGNTIYF
TRBV6-1	TRBJ2-7	CASSEIEIRYF
TRBV7-2	TRBJ2-5	CASSLTRETQYF
TRBV6-6	TRBJ1-5	CASSYSRNQPQHF
TRBV29-1	TRBJ1-2	CSVGQGSDYGYTF
TRBV15	TRBJ1-5	CATSRDPGGSNQPQHF
TRBV6-5	TRBJ2-7	CASRNPSGEQYF
TRBV6-5	TRBJ2-1	CASSYSTPSGNEQFF